The 27 T cell receptor beta chains presented below share a single source sample, sequenced in a study of OX40 agonist ivuxolimab in advanced cancers. Some clones are missing from TCRdb's copy, which holds only in-frame ones; the method was immunoSEQ multiplex PCR. The sample yields about 60,000 clones, about 89% seen once. This specimen was CD4+ or CD8+ T cells sorted from blood, taken in a trial of the OX40 agonist ivuxolimab. These receptors all come from an adult with an advanced solid tumor such as melanoma, head and neck, liver or kidney cancer.

This chain connects TRBV10-3 to TRBJ2-2, with D hard to call. There are 12 residues in the CDR3. The V and J ends lost 7 bases and 0 bases respectively, with 3 bases between them. Germline V lookup: CDR1 ENHRY, CDR2 SYGVKD. The CDR3: CAIKANTGELFF. The CDR3 DNA sequence: TGTGCCATCAAGGCGAACACCGGGGAGCTGTTTTTT.

The chain employs TRBV7-2 and TRBJ2-2; possibly TRBD1 for D (5 bases). In germline, CDR1 is SGHTA, CDR2 FQGNSA. The V end lost 3 bases, the J end lost 6 bases, and 17 bases lay between the germline ends. The CDR3 sequence is 16 residues long. CDR3 sequence: CASSLGPFKPAGELFF. DNA of the CDR3: TGTGCCAGCAGCTTGGGGCCCTTCAAACCCGCCGGGGAGCTGTTTTTT.

This sequence joins TRBV7-2 and TRBJ2-1; 9 nucleotides match TRBD2. The CDR3 length is 14 residues. Trimming took 5 bases from V and 5 from J; bases not matched to a gene: 4. The V gene's germline CDR1 is SGHTA and CDR2 FQGNSA. The CDR3 DNA is TGTGCCAGCAGCCTTAGCGGGAGAGACAATGAGCAGTTCTTC. This gives the protein CASSLSGRDNEQFF.

This chain links TRBV7-2 with TRBJ2-1, with D perhaps matching TRBD2 (6 bases). The CDR3 is 16 amino acids. Trimming took off 1 base at V and 5 bases at J, with 15 bases between the two ends. CDR1 and CDR2 (germline): SGHTA, FQGNSA. Here the CDR3 DNA reads TGTGCCAGCAGCTTAGGATCGGCGGGACTTCACAATGAGCAGTTCTTC. It specifies CASSLGSAGLHNEQFF.

J is TRBJ2-5 and V is TRBV5-4; either TRBD1 or TRBD2 may supply D (5 bases each). V shed 4 bases and J shed 10 bases, with 29 bases lying between them. This CDR3 comprises 17 residues. Germline V CDR1 and CDR2: SGHNT, YYREEE (reference sequence). Here the CDR3 DNA reads TGTGCCAGCAGCCCCCTGACGGGACGCCCGAGGGGAGAGGTCCAGTACTTC. Protein sequence: CASSPLTGRPRGEVQYF.

The V call is TRBV9, the J call TRBJ1-1, with D perhaps matching TRBD1 (6 bases). Germline-derived CDR1 and CDR2 are SGDLS and YYNGEE. V was clipped by 5 bases and J by 0 bases, with 23 bases between them. The CDR3 runs to 18 residues. Here the CDR3 DNA reads TGTGCCAGCAGTGCAGGAGGGGGGACCGTAAGGCTGAACACTGAAGCTTTCTTT. This sequence encodes CASSAGGGTVRLNTEAFF.

V is TRBV28 and J is TRBJ2-3; possibly TRBD2 for D (5 bases). CDR3 length: 11 amino acids. Germline V lookup: CDR1 MDHEN, CDR2 SYDVKM. The V end was cut by 7 bases, the J end by 11 bases, with 13 bases between. CDR3 amino acids: CASTFAGGQYF. CDR3 in DNA: TGTGCCAGCACCTTTGCGGGTGGGCAGTATTTT.

J is TRBJ2-5 and V is TRBV5-1, with 10 bases aligning to TRBD1. CDR3 size: 16 residues. Germline-derived CDR1 and CDR2 are SGHRS and YFSETQ. The junction had 5 bases not matched to a gene; V was cut back by 0 bases and J by 3 bases. The CDR3 sequence: CASSLGPTGGEETQYF. In DNA, the CDR3 is TGCGCCAGCAGCTTGGGCCCGACAGGGGGCGAAGAGACCCAGTACTTC. The entire variable domain, with the rest obtained from reference TRBV5-1 and TRBJ2-5, is as follows: KAGVTQTPRYLIKTRGQQVTLSCSPISGHRSVSWYQQTPGQGLQFLFEYFSETQRNKGNFPGRFSGRQFSNSRSEMNVSTLELGDSALYLCASSLGPTGGEETQYFGPGTRLLVL.

This clone has a handful of counts. V usage is TRBV4-1 and J usage is TRBJ2-7; no firm D call. V lost 0 bases, J lost 0 bases, and 9 bases lay in between. Germline CDR1 and CDR2: MGHRA and YSYEKL. The CDR3 consists of 15 residues. The CDR3 coding sequence is TGCGCCAGCAGCCAAGATCGGAAAGTCTCCTACGAGCAGTACTTC. It codes for CASSQDRKVSYEQYF.

The CDR3 here is CASSLGTGNYEQYF. DNA for the CDR3: TGTGCCAGCAGCTTAGGGACAGGTAACTACGAGCAGTACTTC. V usage is TRBV9 and J usage is TRBJ2-7, with TRBD1 matching over 8 bases. This CDR3 comprises 14 residues. CDR1 SGDLS and CDR2 YYNGEE come from the germline V gene. V lost 4 bases, J lost 3 bases, and 6 bases stayed unmatched. Together with reference TRBV9 and TRBJ2-7, the CDR3 gives the full variable domain: DSGVTQTPKHLITATGQRVTLRCSPRSGDLSVYWYQQSLDQGLQFLIQYYNGEERAKGNILERFSAQQFPDLHSELNLSSLELGDSALYFCASSLGTGNYEQYFGPGTRLTVT.

This chain connects TRBV5-1 to TRBJ2-5; 9 bases align to TRBD1. This CDR3 spans 17 amino acids. Looked up from germline, CDR1 is SGHRS and CDR2 is YFSETQ. The junction had 6 bases not matched to a gene; V was cut back by 0 bases and J by 0 bases. CDR3 in DNA: TGCGCCAGCAGCTTGGGTCCCGGGACAGGGCACCAAGAGACCCAGTACTTC. Amino acid sequence: CASSLGPGTGHQETQYF.

This clone was seen just once. The chain carries TRBV11-3 and TRBJ1-1; TRBD1 is a possible D gene (5 bases). Germline values: CDR1 SGHNT, CDR2 YENEEA. The V end was cut by 0 bases, the J end by 8 bases, with 10 bases between. The CDR3 runs 13 residues. The CDR3 DNA reads as TGTGCCAGCAGCTTAGATCGGGGGAAAGAAGCTTTCTTT. It is translated as CASSLDRGKEAFF.

The rearrangement uses TRBV28 and TRBJ1-1; D ambiguous. This CDR3 comprises 14 residues. Germline CDR1 is MDHEN and CDR2 is SYDVKM. V dropped 2 bases and J dropped 0 bases, with 7 bases sitting between them. In nucleotides, the CDR3 is TGTGCCAGCAGTTTAGGAGGCATGAACACTGAAGCTTTCTTT. Protein: CASSLGGMNTEAFF.

This sequence joins TRBV6-1 and TRBJ2-7; maybe TRBD1 (6 bases). The germline V gene has CDR1 MNHNS and CDR2 SASEGT. CDR3 size: 12 residues. Between the trimmed V and J ends, which lost 3 bases and 6 bases, there was a span of 9 bases. The CDR3 loop reads CASSETGSEQYF. The CDR3 DNA sequence: TGTGCCAGCAGTGAGACAGGCTCCGAGCAGTACTTC.

The rearrangement uses TRBV5-1 and TRBJ2-1; TRBD2 matches at 13 bases. The CDR3 runs to 19 residues. V was pared by 3 bases and J by 2 bases, with 11 bases of the junction left unmatched. The germline gives CDR1 SGHRS, CDR2 YFSETQ. The CDR3 region has the DNA TGCGCCAGCAGCTATACTAGCGGGAGGGCCGGGAGGGCCTACAATGAGCAGTTCTTC. This gives the protein CASSYTSGRAGRAYNEQFF.

V usage is TRBV28 and J usage is TRBJ1-4; D not certain. Per germline, CDR1 MDHEN and CDR2 SYDVKM. V lost 11 bases, J lost 8 bases, and 12 bases lay in between. The CDR3 is 11 amino acids. The CDR3 coding sequence is TGTGCCTCTAGACAAGGGGAAAAACTGTTTTTT. Protein product: CASRQGEKLFF.

The rearrangement links TRBV5-1 to TRBJ1-1; 9 bases align to TRBD1. The CDR3 is made up of 14 amino acids. V lost 4 bases and J lost 8; bases outside the gene matches: 9. Per the germline V gene, CDR1 is SGHRS and CDR2 is YFSETQ. The CDR3 DNA follows: TGCGCCAGCAGCGATAGGACAGGGGTGAGGGAAGCTTTCTTT. It encodes CASSDRTGVREAFF.

In its sample, this clone was seen once. The chain links TRBV6-5 to TRBJ1-3; D gene uncertain. With 2 bases removed from V and 2 bases from J, the gap between germline ends came to 10 bases. The CDR3 is 15 residues long. The V gene's germline CDR1 is MNHEY and CDR2 SVGAGI. CDR3 sequence: CASSYDLGTGNTIYF. In DNA, the CDR3 is TGTGCCAGCAGTTACGATCTGGGTACTGGAAACACCATATATTTT.

The V gene is TRBV7-8, the J gene TRBJ2-2, with D tentatively TRBD1 (6 bases). The length of the CDR3 is 14 residues. Germline V CDR1 and CDR2: SGHVS, FQNEAQ. V gave up 8 bases and J gave up 2 bases, with 12 bases separating them. The CDR3 protein is CASLQGINTGELFF. The CDR3 nucleotides are TGTGCCAGCCTACAGGGAATAAACACCGGGGAGCTGTTTTTT.

The gene calls are TRBV10-3 and TRBJ2-5; 9 bases are a match to TRBD1. Germline assignment: CDR1 ENHRY and CDR2 SYGVKD. CDR3 size: 16 residues. The junction had 8 bases not matched to a gene; V was cut back by 3 bases and J by 3 bases. In nucleotides, the CDR3 is TGTGCCATCAGTGACGGGACAGGGTGGACTGAAGAGACCCAGTACTTC. It translates to CAISDGTGWTEETQYF.

This chain links TRBV19 with TRBJ1-2; D not certain. V dropped 5 bases and J dropped 8 bases, with 15 bases sitting between them. This CDR3 is 13 amino acids long. Germline CDR1 reads LNHDA; CDR2 reads SQIVND (reference sequence). The CDR3 is CASSPYGREGYTF. In DNA form, the CDR3 reads TGTGCCAGTAGTCCCTATGGGAGGGAAGGCTACACCTTC. The full variable domain, with the rest looked up from reference TRBV19 and TRBJ1-2, is DGGITQSPKYLFRKEGQNVTLSCEQNLNHDAMYWYRQDPGQGLRLIYYSQIVNDFQKGDIAEGYSVSREKKESFPLTVTSAQKNPTAFYLCASSPYGREGYTFGSGTRLTVV.

The chain combines TRBV4-1 with TRBJ2-1; 9 bases align to TRBD1. CDR3 length: 16 amino acids. V was clipped by 5 bases and J by 6 bases; unmatched bases: 11. Germline loops: CDR1 MGHRA, CDR2 YSYEKL. The CDR3 reads CASSRNRGRTSNEQFF. DNA of the CDR3: TGCGCCAGCAGCAGAAACAGGGGGCGGACCTCCAATGAGCAGTTCTTC.

Regarding this clone: Other DNA sequences in this specimen translate into the identical CDR3. The chain has TRBV28 and TRBJ2-7, with 8 positions matching TRBD2. The CDR3 has 14 residues. V dropped 6 bases and J dropped 4; count of bases not matched to a gene: 8. Germline lookup yields CDR1 MDHEN and CDR2 SYDVKM. The CDR3 reads CASRSAGGSYEQYF. CDR3 in DNA: TGTGCCAGCAGATCCGCGGGGGGCTCGTACGAGCAGTACTTC.

This clone was found a few times. The J gene is TRBJ2-7, the V gene TRBV6-1, with D perhaps being TRBD1 or TRBD2 (7 bases each). V was shortened by 4 bases and J by 7 bases, with 17 bases between the two germline ends. CDR1 MNHNS and CDR2 SASEGT come from the germline V gene. This CDR3 spans 14 amino acids. CDR3: CASSVTGWEGEQYF. For the CDR3, the DNA is TGTGCCAGCAGTGTGACAGGGTGGGAGGGGGAGCAGTACTTC.

This clone was counted between two and nine times. This chain connects TRBV11-2 to TRBJ1-1; D is ambiguous. V was clipped by 2 bases and J by 11 bases, with 9 bases between them. The CDR3 length is 11 residues. The germline V gene encodes CDR1 SGHAT and CDR2 FQNNGV. CDR3 bases: TGTGCCAGCAGCTTACAGTTTCGGGCTTTCTTT. Its translation: CASSLQFRAFF.

This rearrangement joins TRBV19 to TRBJ2-5; D unresolved. The CDR3 is 13 residues long. V was cut by 3 bases and J by 3 bases, with 8 bases left in between. CDR1 and CDR2 from the germline V gene are LNHDA and SQIVND (reference sequence). This CDR3 is CASSIRLEETQYF. The DNA of the CDR3 is TGTGCCAGTAGTATTCGATTGGAAGAGACCCAGTACTTC. Based on the CDR3 plus reference TRBV19 and TRBJ2-5, the full variable domain is DGGITQSPKYLFRKEGQNVTLSCEQNLNHDAMYWYRQDPGQGLRLIYYSQIVNDFQKGDIAEGYSVSREKKESFPLTVTSAQKNPTAFYLCASSIRLEETQYFGPGTRLLVL.

The rearrangement joins TRBV7-9 to TRBJ2-1; tentative D call: TRBD1 (5 bases). V dropped 1 base and J dropped 5 bases, with 9 bases sitting between them. The CDR3 length is 14 residues. Germline V gene lookup returns CDR1 SEHNR and CDR2 FQNEAQ (reference sequence). The CDR3 sequence is CASSLEGLHNEQFF. In DNA, the CDR3 is TGTGCCAGCAGCTTAGAGGGGCTTCACAATGAGCAGTTCTTC.